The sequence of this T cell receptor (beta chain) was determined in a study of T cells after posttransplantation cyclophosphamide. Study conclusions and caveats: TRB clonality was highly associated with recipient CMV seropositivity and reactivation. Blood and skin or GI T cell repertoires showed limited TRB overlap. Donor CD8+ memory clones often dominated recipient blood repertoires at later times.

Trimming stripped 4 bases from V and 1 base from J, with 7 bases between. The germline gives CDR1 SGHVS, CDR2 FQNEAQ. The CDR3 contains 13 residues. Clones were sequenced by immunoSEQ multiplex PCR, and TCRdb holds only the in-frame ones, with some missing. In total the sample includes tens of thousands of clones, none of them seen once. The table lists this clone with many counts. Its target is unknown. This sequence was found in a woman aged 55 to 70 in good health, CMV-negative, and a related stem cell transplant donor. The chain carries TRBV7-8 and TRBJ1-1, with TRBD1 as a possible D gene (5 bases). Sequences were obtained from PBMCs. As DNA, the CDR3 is TGTGCCAGCAGCTCTCAGGGGAACACTGAAGCTTTCTTT. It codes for CASSSQGNTEAFF.